The 22 T cell receptor beta chains in this list originate from one sample, sequenced in a study of blood T cell repertoires in COVID-19. This table comes from immunoSEQ multiplex PCR, and its TCRdb copy is limited to in-frame clones, with some not included. Of under 50,000 clones listed, around 90% are singletons. The material sequenced was peripheral blood. The receptors come from a man aged 70-80 years with active COVID-19.

V usage is TRBV28 and J usage is TRBJ2-1, with 7 bases aligning to TRBD2. The CDR3 loop spans 16 amino acids. The junction had 16 bases not matched to a gene; V was cut back by 5 bases and J by 9 bases. CDR1 is MDHEN and CDR2 is SYDVKM in the germline V gene. The CDR3 sequence: CASSTLAGRTLLEQFF. CDR3 coding DNA: TGTGCCAGCAGTACCCTAGCCGGGAGGACACTCCTTGAGCAGTTCTTC.

The V gene is TRBV7-2, the J gene TRBJ2-4, with TRBD2 matching 8 bases. The V segment lost 5 bases and the J segment 3 bases; nucleotides outside the gene matches: 6. Germline V gives CDR1 SGHTA, CDR2 FQGNSA. This CDR3 region has 15 residues. This CDR3 is CASSQDGGDKNIQYF. In nucleotides, the CDR3 is TGTGCCAGCAGCCAAGACGGGGGGGACAAAAACATTCAGTACTTC.

The chain couples TRBV6-6 to TRBJ2-1, with 7 bases lining up with TRBD1. The CDR3 has 16 amino acids. Germline CDR1 and CDR2: MNHNY and SVGAGI (reference sequence). Losses at the gene ends were 4 bases for V and 6 bases for J; bases not matched to a gene: 12. This chain's CDR3 is CASSSSRQGLSNEQFF. CDR3 nucleotides: TGTGCCAGCAGTTCCTCACGACAGGGTCTATCCAATGAGCAGTTCTTC.

The gene calls are TRBV2 and TRBJ2-1; 10 positions agree with TRBD2. The CDR3 sequence is 16 residues long. The trim removed 6 bases at V and 2 bases at J, leaving 7 bases unmatched. Germline values: CDR1 SNHLY, CDR2 FYNNEI. In nucleotides, the CDR3 is TGTGCCAGCAGAAGCTTAGCGGGAGGTACCTACAATGAGCAGTTCTTC. Its translation is CASRSLAGGTYNEQFF.

This chain uses TRBV6-5 with TRBJ2-3, with D perhaps matching TRBD2 (6 bases). This CDR3 is built from 15 residues. Between the trimmed V and J ends, which lost 8 bases and 5 bases, there was a span of 20 bases. Germline V gene sequence: CDR1 MNHEY, CDR2 SVGAGI. CDR3 DNA sequence: TGTGCCAGCGCCCGTGGCGGAGGGCCGATAGATACGCAGTATTTT. Its protein product is CASARGGGPIDTQYF.

J is TRBJ1-1 and V is TRBV4-2, with D possibly matching TRBD1 (6 bases). In germline, CDR1 is LGHNA, CDR2 YNFKEQ. This CDR3 is 14 amino acids long. With 3 bases removed from V and 1 base from J, the gap between germline ends came to 9 bases. CDR3 sequence: CASSHPQGNTEAFF. The CDR3 nucleotides are TGTGCCAGCAGCCATCCACAGGGGAACACTGAAGCTTTCTTT.

This clone was counted a single time. DNA of the CDR3: TGCGCCAGCAGCTTACCCGGGGGGACCCAGTACTTC. Its translation: CASSLPGGTQYF. V and J are TRBV5-1 and TRBJ2-5; D is possibly TRBD2 (6 bases). This CDR3 has 12 residues. Germline-derived CDR1 and CDR2 are SGHRS and YFSETQ. V was pared by 2 bases and J by 7 bases, with 9 bases between.

V gene TRBV5-4 combines with J gene TRBJ1-1; 8 bases are a match to TRBD1. The CDR3 runs 19 residues. Germline V CDR1 and CDR2: SGHNT, YYREEE (reference sequence). The trim removed 4 bases at V and 3 bases at J, leaving 20 bases unmatched. CDR3 sequence reads: CASSPPRPGRGLYDTEAFF. The CDR3 nucleotides are TGTGCCAGCAGCCCCCCCCGGCCGGGCAGGGGGCTTTATGACACTGAAGCTTTCTTT.

The V gene is TRBV11-2, the J gene TRBJ2-1, with 7 bases identical to TRBD2. Germline CDR1 and CDR2: SGHAT and FQNNGV. With 4 bases clipped from V and 4 bases from J, the junction kept 10 bases outside the gene matches. The CDR3 sequence is 16 residues long. The CDR3 is CASSSLPGGGYNEQFF. The CDR3 DNA follows: TGTGCCAGCAGCTCCCTACCGGGAGGTGGGTACAATGAGCAGTTCTTC.

The chain employs TRBV10-3 and TRBJ2-1; 8 positions match TRBD2. The CDR3 is 16 amino acids. Germline V gene sequence: CDR1 ENHRY, CDR2 SYGVKD. Trimming took 5 bases from V and 10 from J; bases not matched to a gene: 16. The CDR3 loop reads CAISTPSGPVLGEQFF. The CDR3 coding sequence is TGTGCCATCAGTACCCCTAGCGGGCCAGTTTTGGGGGAGCAGTTCTTC.

The chain employs TRBV3-1 (or the pseudogene TRBV3-2) and TRBJ2-5; D uncertain. CDR1 is LGHDT and CDR2 is YNNKEL in the germline V gene (reference sequence). The CDR3 runs to 12 residues. Between the trimmed V and J ends, which lost 4 bases and 1 base, there was a span of 4 bases. Written as DNA, the CDR3 is TGTGCCAGCAGCCGTATCCAAGAGACCCAGTACTTC. Protein: CASSRIQETQYF.

Remarks on this clone: Other DNA sequences in the same sample also yield this CDR3. The V gene is TRBV30, the J gene TRBJ2-7; D not certain. Germline assignment: CDR1 GTSNPN and CDR2 SVGIG (reference sequence). V shed 0 bases and J shed 6 bases, with 21 bases lying between them. The CDR3 consists of 16 residues. As DNA, the CDR3 is TGTGCCTGGAGTGTACTCCTGGAGTCCTTTCCTGGCGAGCAGTACTTC. This codes for CAWSVLLESFPGEQYF.

Written as DNA, the CDR3 is TGTGCCAGCAGTTACGCTCCGGACACCTCCTACGAGCAGTACTTC. It translates to CASSYAPDTSYEQYF. V and J are TRBV6-5 and TRBJ2-7; perhaps TRBD1 as D (5 bases). Germline values: CDR1 MNHEY, CDR2 SVGAGI. Trimming cost V 2 bases and J 0 bases, with 11 bases left between them. The CDR3 has 15 amino acids.

The chain couples TRBV3-1 (or the pseudogene TRBV3-2) to TRBJ2-1; 14 nucleotides match TRBD2. The germline V gene has CDR1 LGHDT and CDR2 YNNKEL (reference sequence). Trimming cost V 0 bases and J 6 bases; bases outside gene matches: 10. This CDR3 spans 19 amino acids. CDR3 region: CASSQEPRLAGGPANEQFF. Written as DNA, the CDR3 is TGTGCCAGCAGCCAAGAGCCGCGACTAGCGGGGGGGCCGGCCAATGAGCAGTTCTTC.

The V and J genes are TRBV6-1 and TRBJ2-3; 7 nucleotides line up with TRBD1. This CDR3 has 14 residues. CDR1 is MNHNS, CDR2 SASEGT, per germline. With 2 bases clipped from V and 6 bases from J, the junction kept 5 bases outside the gene matches. The CDR3 here is CASSERQGVDTQYF. The CDR3 nucleotides are TGTGCCAGCAGTGAACGGCAGGGGGTGGATACGCAGTATTTT.

The genes are TRBV20-1 and TRBJ1-6, with a tentative D call TRBD1 (6 bases). There are 15 residues in the CDR3. V was cut by 3 bases and J by 9 bases, with 18 bases left in between. CDR1 and CDR2 (germline): DFQATT, SNEGSKA (reference sequence). In nucleotides, the CDR3 is TGCAGTGCTAGTGATCTGGCAGGGGTGAGTTCACCCCTCCACTTT. This sequence encodes CSASDLAGVSSPLHF.

This chain's CDR3 is CASSPTDSPYGYTF. In DNA form, the CDR3 reads TGTGCCAGCTCACCAACCGACAGCCCCTATGGCTACACCTTC. The chain links TRBV18 to TRBJ1-2; TRBD1 is a possible D gene (5 bases). V was shortened by 2 bases and J by 4 bases, with 11 bases between the two germline ends. Germline assignment: CDR1 KGHSH and CDR2 LQKENI. This CDR3 is 14 amino acids long.

CDR3 bases: TGTGCCAGCAGCTTGAAGCGGGGAAACACAGATACGCAGTATTTT. It codes for CASSLKRGNTDTQYF. The rearrangement uses TRBV7-3 and TRBJ2-3, with 7 bases lining up with TRBD2. This CDR3 contains 15 residues. J gave up 2 bases and V 3 bases, and 5 bases lay outside the gene matches. Germline V gene data show CDR1 as SGHTA and CDR2 as FQGTGA.

V and J are TRBV4-2 and TRBJ2-2; D possibly corresponds to TRBD2 (6 bases). V shed 2 bases and J shed 4 bases, with 17 bases lying between them. This CDR3 spans 17 amino acids. Germline V gives CDR1 LGHNA, CDR2 YNFKEQ. DNA for the CDR3: TGTGCCAGCAGCCAACGGTCGGGTAGCGGCTCCACCGGGGAGCTGTTTTTT. This sequence encodes CASSQRSGSGSTGELFF.

This chain connects TRBV3-1 (or the pseudogene TRBV3-2) to TRBJ2-5; D perhaps matches TRBD1 (5 bases). The J call may be faulty, since TRBJ2-7 better matches the DNA end. The CDR3 is 11 residues long. Germline V lookup: CDR1 LGHDT, CDR2 YNNKEL (reference sequence). The CDR3 DNA follows: TGTGCCAGCAGCCGCCAGGGCGAGCAGTACTTC. This encodes CASSRQGEQYF.

The chain uses TRBV2 and TRBJ1-1, with D possibly being TRBD1 (5 bases). Germline CDR1 is SNHLY and CDR2 is FYNNEI. The CDR3 contains 14 residues. Between the trimmed V and J ends, which lost 7 bases and 1 base, there was a span of 13 bases. This CDR3 is CASKGDGGNTEAFF. The CDR3 region has the DNA TGTGCCAGCAAGGGTGACGGGGGGAACACTGAAGCTTTCTTT.

CDR3 coding DNA: TGTGCCAGCAGTTATCCCGGGACTGCCACGTCCAATGAGCAGTTCTTC. Translating gives CASSYPGTATSNEQFF. The chain is built from TRBV6-2 or TRBV6-3 and TRBJ2-1, with D tentatively TRBD2 (6 bases). V lost 3 bases and J 6 bases, leaving 18 bases between the germline ends. CDR1 and CDR2 from the germline V gene are MNHEY and SVGEGT. The CDR3 covers 16 residues.